This T cell receptor (beta chain) is drawn from a study of blood T cell repertoires in COVID-19. Study as a whole: There were acute and convalescent COVID-19 samples, and they came from the United States, Italy and Spain. The cDNA or gDNA used as material had been derived from T cells, B-cell-depleted T cells, or PBMCs.

This CDR3 region has 15 residues. V lost 5 bases, J lost 0 bases, and 14 bases lay in between. Germline V lookup: CDR1 SEHNR, CDR2 FQNEAQ (reference sequence). In the source study's methods: Estimates of nucleated cell counts were drawn from the amplification of reference gene primers. The repertoire was sequenced with immunoSEQ multiplex PCR; TCRdb's copy has only in-frame clones and lacks some. V, J and clone size are taken as reported in that table, and D and trimming were inferred from the DNA itself. The profile shows a few hundred thousand clones, roughly 80% of them singletons. This clonotype was sampled from a man aged 60 to 69 who had recovered from COVID-19. J is TRBJ2-7 and V is TRBV7-9, with D possibly being TRBD2 (5 bases). Sequencing was done on a sample of peripheral blood. The CDR3 nucleotides are TGTGCCAGCAGCCCTGCGGGCCAGGCCTCCTACGAGCAGTACTTC. Its protein is CASSPAGQASYEQYF.